The entry below describes one TCR beta chain. These data originate in a study of blood T cell repertoires in COVID-19. Whole-study context: COVID-19 samples from acute and convalescent phases originated in the United States, Italy and Spain. Nucleic acid was either cDNA or gDNA, and it came from T cells, B-cell-depleted T cells, or PBMCs.

Original handling: Reference gene primers were amplified, and this amplification served to estimate nucleated cell counts. TCRdb's table, derived via immunoSEQ multiplex PCR, lists solely in-frame clones and lacks some. V, J and clone size are taken as reported in that table, and D and trimming were inferred from the DNA itself. The repertoire holds 200,000 to 300,000 clones, with about 85% as singletons. The CDR3 runs 15 residues. Germline-derived CDR1 and CDR2 are SGHNT and YYREEE (reference sequence). V trimming: 0 bases; J trimming: 7 bases; junction bases outside the gene matches: 6. The TCR comes from a man in his sixties who had recovered from COVID-19. The chain has TRBV5-4 and TRBJ2-1; TRBD2 agrees at 8 bases. The specimen was peripheral blood. The CDR3 coding sequence is TGTGCCAGCAGCTTGGTTGCGGGGGGCCAAAATGAGCAGTTCTTC. It yields the protein CASSLVAGGQNEQFF.